This TCR beta chain was recorded in a study of blood T cell repertoires in COVID-19. About the research overall: In each case, the material was cDNA or gDNA derived from T cells, B-cell-depleted T cells, or PBMCs.

The V and J ends lost 3 bases and 3 bases, in that order; junction bases with no gene match: 4. This CDR3 comprises 14 residues. Germline CDR1 reads SGHNT; CDR2 reads YYREEE (reference sequence). Original data processing: Scientists estimated how many nucleated cells there were by amplifying reference gene primers. Profiled with immunoSEQ multiplex PCR; TCRdb holds only in-frame clones, not every one. V and J calls and clone size are given by that table; D and trimming were obtained from the DNA. The sample lists around 190,000 clones, more than 65% occurring once. The TCR comes from a woman in her forties or fifties with acute COVID-19. Sequencing was carried out using PBMCs or T cells enriched from blood (not recorded which). The rearrangement links TRBV5-4 to TRBJ1-2, with 8 positions matching TRBD1. For the CDR3, the DNA is TGTGCCAGCAGCTCGACAGGGGACGACTATGGCTACACCTTC. This encodes CASSSTGDDYGYTF.